These 4 T cell receptor beta chains share one sample of origin, sequenced in a study of regulatory T cells in long-lasting Graves disease. Arm-PCR with iRepertoire HTBI primers amplified the CDR3 regions for these TCR beta libraries. TCRdb ran MiXCR on the multiplex PCR reads and lists one entry per CDR3 protein. Among about 660,000 distinct CDR3 sequences listed, 25% to 30% were seen once. Time point in this sample: persistent/refractory GD, antithyroid drugs over 5 years with positive TRAb. Researchers made the TCR library from RNA that was extracted from PBMCs. Sample: peripheral blood mononuclear cells (PBMCs), taken when the disease was refractory, from a patient treated with antithyroid drugs. These receptors originate from a female donor with Graves disease.

This clonotype was counted between two and nine times. V gene TRBV20-1 combines with J gene TRBJ2-7, with 7 nucleotides matching TRBD2. Germline lookup yields CDR1 DFQATT and CDR2 SNEGSKA (reference sequence). V lost 5 bases, J lost 0 bases, and 1 base stayed unmatched. The CDR3 sequence is 12 residues long. The CDR3: CSAAGDSYEQYF. The CDR3 DNA sequence: TGCAGTGCTGCGGGGGACTCCTACGAGCAGTACTTC.

This clonotype has a handful of counts. The chain carries TRBV2 and TRBJ2-7; D is ambiguous. This CDR3 region has 14 residues. Trimming took 1 base from V and 2 from J, leaving 9 bases between them. Germline CDR1 reads SNHLY; CDR2 reads FYNNEI. CDR3 protein: CASSEGQATYEQYF. CDR3 nucleotides: TGTGCCAGCAGTGAAGGTCAGGCCACCTACGAGCAGTACTTC.

The V gene is TRBV15, the J gene TRBJ1-5; 8 nucleotides match TRBD1. The CDR3 consists of 15 residues. CDR1 and CDR2 (germline): LNHNV, YYDKDF (reference sequence). The trim removed 5 bases at V and 2 bases at J, leaving 5 bases unmatched. Written as DNA, the CDR3 is TGTGCCACCAGCCCAGGGGGCTCGGGCAATCAGCCCCAGCATTTT. This codes for CATSPGGSGNQPQHF.

With regard to this clonotype: This likely comes from a read error, as the CDR3 has no conserved phenylalanine or tryptophan at its end. The CDR3 DNA sequence: TGTGCCATCACCCGGACGGGAGACACTGAAGCTTTCCTT. Translating it yields CAITRTGDTEAFL. The chain links TRBV10-3 to TRBJ1-1; D gene uncertain. The germline V gene encodes CDR1 ENHRY and CDR2 SYGVKD. Trimming shortened V by 7 bases and J by 3 bases, and 12 bases separated the two germline ends. CDR3 length: 13 residues.